The 31 T cell receptor beta chains reported below all come from one sample, sequenced in a study of Graves' ophthalmopathy and Graves' hyperthyroidism. TCR beta CDR3 regions were amplified from RNA transcripts. Second-round multiplex PCR followed a first-round RT-PCR using HTBI primers. TCRdb recomputed calls from the multiplex PCR reads with MiXCR, one row per CDR3 protein. The sample lists approximately 500,000 distinct CDR3 sequences, 13% to 15% occurring once. Sequencing was done on a sample of blood. These receptor sequences come from a woman between 25 and 40 years old with Graves' ophthalmopathy.

This clonotype was counted many times. The CDR3 DNA reads as TGCAGTGCTAGAGATCGAACAGGGAGGGGGGGTGTGGAGACCCAGTACTTC. This encodes CSARDRTGRGGVETQYF. V and J are TRBV20-1 and TRBJ2-5; D may be TRBD2 (7 bases). The V gene lost 0 bases and the J gene lost 5 bases, with 22 bases spanning the gap. There are 17 residues in the CDR3. Germline V gene lookup returns CDR1 DFQATT and CDR2 SNEGSKA (reference sequence).

A remark on this clonotype: A single base separates this from a much larger clone, so it may be a read error. Lacking the conserved final phenylalanine or tryptophan, this CDR3 likely reflects a read error. This chain joins TRBV28 and TRBJ2-7; D uncertain. CDR3 size: 14 residues. Trimming left V 1 base short and J 3 bases short, with 10 bases between. Per the germline V gene, CDR1 is MDHEN and CDR2 is SYDVKM. The CDR3 DNA follows: TGTGCCAGCAGTTTATCGCGACGGTTCTACGAGCAGTACTTG. This encodes CASSLSRRFYEQYL.

This clonotype was picked up many times. The chain links TRBV24-1 to TRBJ2-2; no clear D. Germline V gene data show CDR1 as KGHDR and CDR2 as SFDVKD. The CDR3 runs 10 residues. V was cut by 4 bases and J by 7 bases, with 0 bases left in between. Here the CDR3 reads CATSDGELFF. CDR3 DNA: TGTGCCACCAGTGACGGGGAGCTGTTTTTT.

For the CDR3, the DNA is TGTGCCAGCAGACAAAAAACAGGGGATCCTGAAGCTTTCTTT. It yields the protein CASRQKTGDPEAFF. This chain links TRBV2 with TRBJ1-1; TRBD1 agrees at 7 bases. The ends lost 6 bases at V and 6 bases at J; junction bases unmatched: 10. Germline V gives CDR1 SNHLY, CDR2 FYNNEI. The CDR3 sequence is 14 residues long.

Ten or more counts support this clonotype. The J gene is TRBJ2-7, the V gene TRBV12-3 or TRBV12-4, with D perhaps matching TRBD2 (6 bases). V was cut by 5 bases and J by 2 bases, with 22 bases left in between. The CDR3 covers 17 residues. The CDR3 loop is CASSLTLGGMLAYEQYF. DNA of the CDR3: TGTGCCAGCAGTCTCACCCTGGGGGGAATGTTGGCCTACGAGCAGTACTTC.

This clonotype was recorded many times. The gene calls are TRBV18 and TRBJ1-1; a weak D match, TRBD1 (5 bases). Per the germline V gene, CDR1 is KGHSH and CDR2 is LQKENI. The CDR3 runs to 17 residues. V lost 3 bases and J lost 3, with 20 bases in between. In DNA, the CDR3 is TGTGCCAGCTCACCCCCCTTGGCCGGGGCGAGGCACACTGAAGCTTTCTTT. This translates into CASSPPLAGARHTEAFF.

This clonotype showed up many times. The V and J genes are TRBV7-9 and TRBJ1-1; TRBD1 matches at 8 bases. CDR1 and CDR2 from the germline V gene are SEHNR and FQNEAQ (reference sequence). The V and J ends lost 0 bases and 7 bases, in that order; junction bases with no gene match: 4. CDR3 length: 14 amino acids. CDR3 DNA: TGTGCCAGCAGCTTAGCCGACAGGGGTGGTGAAGCTTTCTTT. This gives the protein CASSLADRGGEAFF.

The sample holds many counts of this clonotype. The V gene is TRBV9, the J gene TRBJ1-6, with 8 bases identical to TRBD1. The V gene's germline CDR1 is SGDLS and CDR2 YYNGEE. V shed 0 bases and J 9 bases; nucleotides not matched to a gene: 5. The CDR3 runs 15 residues. CDR3 region: CASSVAAGGGSPLHF. CDR3 coding DNA: TGTGCCAGCAGCGTAGCGGCAGGGGGCGGTTCACCCCTCCACTTT. Looking up the rest from reference TRBV9 and TRBJ1-6 gives the full variable domain: DSGVTQTPKHLITATGQRVTLRCSPRSGDLSVYWYQQSLDQGLQFLIQYYNGEERAKGNILERFSAQQFPDLHSELNLSSLELGDSALYFCASSVAAGGGSPLHFGNGTRLTVT.

This clonotype was observed at least ten times. V gene TRBV28 combines with J gene TRBJ1-5, with D maybe TRBD1 (6 bases). Trimming pared 9 bases from V and 12 bases from J, leaving 15 bases between. Germline CDR1 is MDHEN and CDR2 is SYDVKM. The CDR3 has 11 residues. Written as DNA, the CDR3 is TGTGCCAGTAAACAGGGTCCCCTCCAGCATTTT. This translates into CASKQGPLQHF.

This clonotype was picked up many times. The chain uses TRBV6-5 and TRBJ1-5, with D possibly matching TRBD1 (6 bases). From germline, CDR1 is MNHEY and CDR2 SVGAGI. CDR3 length equals 13 residues. The V end was cut by 7 bases, the J end by 5 bases, with 12 bases between. The CDR3 DNA reads TGTGCCAGCACCGTGGACAGTTATCAGCCCCAGCATTTT. It translates to CASTVDSYQPQHF.

This clonotype has at least ten counts. The V gene is TRBV6-1, the J gene TRBJ1-6; D ambiguous. Germline CDR1 reads MNHNS; CDR2 reads SASEGT. The CDR3 spans 12 residues. V lost 8 bases and J lost 8, with 10 bases in between. The CDR3 bases are TGTGCCAGCCGGAGAAGGGATTCACCCCTCCACTTT. Amino acid sequence: CASRRRDSPLHF.

This clonotype was observed once. The chain uses TRBV5-1 and TRBJ1-6, with D uncertain. Trimming took 0 bases from V and 13 from J, leaving 11 bases between them. This CDR3 is built from 13 residues. The germline gives CDR1 SGHRS, CDR2 YFSETQ. The CDR3 DNA reads as TGCGCCAGCAGCTTGGATTTGGGAAGTCCCCTCCACTTT. Protein product: CASSLDLGSPLHF.

This clonotype was picked up a small number of times. This chain joins TRBV7-9 and TRBJ1-1; D is uncertain. The CDR3 runs 13 residues. The germline V gene has CDR1 SEHNR and CDR2 FQNEAQ (reference sequence). V shed 1 base and J shed 11 bases, with 14 bases lying between them. For the CDR3, the DNA is TGTGCCAGCAGCTTAGATGGACCCTCTGGGGCTTTCTTT. Protein: CASSLDGPSGAFF.

This clonotype appeared many times. This sequence joins TRBV7-2 and TRBJ2-7; 10 nucleotides align to TRBD2. The CDR3 is 16 residues long. Germline V gene data show CDR1 as SGHTA and CDR2 as FQGNSA. J was trimmed by 9 bases and V by 1 base; bases with no gene match: 12. CDR3 protein: CASSLGLAGGPRGQYF. The CDR3 DNA sequence: TGTGCCAGCAGCTTAGGTTTAGCGGGGGGTCCTAGGGGGCAGTACTTC.

A few counts support this clonotype. This chain links TRBV9 with TRBJ2-2; tentatively, D is TRBD2 (7 bases). CDR3 length: 17 residues. The germline gives CDR1 SGDLS, CDR2 YYNGEE. Trimming removed 0 bases at V and 4 bases at J, with 16 bases between. The DNA for the CDR3 is TGTGCCAGCAGCGTAGACGGCGGGGGCATTAGCACCGGGGAGCTGTTTTTT. Protein sequence: CASSVDGGGISTGELFF.

This clonotype occurred many times. J is TRBJ1-1 and V is TRBV12-5, with TRBD1 identical over 9 bases. The CDR3 is 13 residues long. V dropped 5 bases and J dropped 4; count of bases not matched to a gene: 2. Germline CDR1 LGHNT, CDR2 FRNRAP. This CDR3 reads CASGETGGTEAFF. CDR3 DNA sequence: TGTGCTAGTGGTGAGACAGGGGGCACTGAAGCTTTCTTT.

The sample holds many counts of this clonotype. This rearrangement joins TRBV5-8 to TRBJ2-5, with 9 bases fitting TRBD1. V lost 6 bases to trimming and J lost 4 bases; unmatched junction nucleotides: 7. This CDR3 has 14 amino acids. Germline V lookup: CDR1 SGHTS, CDR2 YDEGEE. DNA of the CDR3: TGTGCCAGCACCCCGGGACAGGGAAGAGAGACCCAGTACTTC. Translation gives CASTPGQGRETQYF.

This sequence joins TRBV18 and TRBJ2-7, with D perhaps TRBD1 (6 bases). The CDR3 has 14 residues. CDR1 KGHSH and CDR2 LQKENI come from the germline V gene. Trimming took off 3 bases at V and 3 bases at J, with 12 bases between the two ends. The CDR3 DNA is TGTGCCAGCTCACCGACAGGAAAGGGCTACGAGCAGTACGTC. This sequence encodes CASSPTGKGYEQYV.

This clonotype was detected many times. V is TRBV7-9 and J is TRBJ1-1, with 10 bases identical to TRBD1. The CDR3 sequence is 16 residues long. J gave up 6 bases and V 1 base, and 8 bases lay outside the gene matches. The germline CDR1 and CDR2 sequences are SEHNR and FQNEAQ (reference sequence). CDR3: CASSLGGQGRTSEAFF. In DNA form, the CDR3 reads TGTGCCAGCAGCTTAGGGGGACAGGGGAGAACCTCTGAAGCTTTCTTT.

This clonotype has at least ten counts. The V call is TRBV6-1, the J call TRBJ2-5; no definite D call. V was shortened by 4 bases and J by 10 bases, with 19 bases between the two germline ends. CDR1 is MNHNS, CDR2 SASEGT, per germline. The CDR3 has 14 residues. The CDR3 DNA is TGTGCCAGCAGTGGAAGCCCCGAGTTCTCGAGCCAGTACTTC. It specifies CASSGSPEFSSQYF.

This clonotype showed up many times. The chain links TRBV12-3 or TRBV12-4 to TRBJ1-1; D might be TRBD1 (5 bases). The CDR3 totals 12 residues. V was clipped by 5 bases and J by 7 bases, with 11 bases between them. For the CDR3, the DNA is TGTGCCAGCAGTGATGGACAAATTGAAGCTTTCTTT. As protein: CASSDGQIEAFF.

This clonotype was found many times. This chain uses TRBV12-3 or TRBV12-4 with TRBJ1-3, with a weak D call TRBD1 (5 bases). The V end lost 4 bases, the J end lost 3 bases, and 13 bases lay between the germline ends. The length of the CDR3 is 15 residues. CDR3 nucleotide sequence: TGTGCCAGCAGTTCGGGACGGATCTTTGGAAACACCATATATTTT. Amino acid sequence: CASSSGRIFGNTIYF.

This clonotype was detected many times. The CDR3 protein is CATSRDSGGFYGYTF. DNA for the CDR3: TGTGCCACCAGCAGAGATTCAGGAGGGTTCTATGGCTACACCTTC. The chain carries TRBV15 and TRBJ1-2; no definite D call. The CDR3 contains 15 residues. V was trimmed by 0 bases and J by 4 bases, leaving 12 bases between them. The V gene's germline CDR1 is LNHNV and CDR2 YYDKDF (reference sequence).

In this sample, this clonotype turned up many times. An end of the junction does not agree with germline; a read error may underlie this. The rearrangement uses TRBV9 and TRBJ1-2, with 7 bases identical to TRBD1. Germline loops: CDR1 SGDLS, CDR2 YYNGEE. The CDR3 is 14 amino acids. The CDR3 nucleotides are TGTGCCAGCAGCGTAGTGGGACAGAACTTTGGCTACACCTTC. It encodes CASSVVGQNFGYTF.

The chain couples TRBV10-3 to TRBJ1-5; perhaps TRBD1 as D (5 bases). V shed 3 bases and J shed 9 bases, with 21 bases lying between them. CDR3 length: 16 residues. The germline V gene encodes CDR1 ENHRY and CDR2 SYGVKD. The CDR3 loop reads CAISERAGTLEGPQHF. CDR3 bases: TGTGCCATCAGTGAACGAGCCGGGACCCTAGAAGGGCCCCAGCATTTT.

The rearrangement links TRBV28 to TRBJ2-7; D might be TRBD1 (5 bases). The CDR3 runs to 16 residues. Germline CDR1 is MDHEN and CDR2 is SYDVKM. The V end was cut by 2 bases, the J end by 1 base, with 15 bases between. Here the CDR3 DNA reads TGTGCCAGCAGTTTAACGGTAATGGGGCCTTCCTACGAGCAGTACTTC. It translates to CASSLTVMGPSYEQYF.

Ten or more counts support this clonotype. The chain is built from TRBV5-1 and TRBJ1-1, with 7 bases identical to TRBD1. The CDR3 totals 15 residues. The germline CDR1 and CDR2 sequences are SGHRS and YFSETQ. J gave up 6 bases and V 4 bases, and 12 bases lay outside the gene matches. The CDR3 reads CASSPDRQTGPEAFF. CDR3 DNA: TGCGCCAGCAGCCCGGATCGGCAGACAGGGCCTGAAGCTTTCTTT.

This clonotype was recorded at least ten times. This chain uses TRBV29-1 with TRBJ1-1, with D possibly being TRBD1 (6 bases). V lost 7 bases and J lost 4, with 19 bases in between. Germline CDR1 and CDR2: SQVTM and ANQGSEA. The length of the CDR3 is 14 residues. Here the CDR3 DNA reads TGCAGCGGGCGATTAGGGGGAACGGGCACTGAAGCTTTCTTT. Its translation: CSGRLGGTGTEAFF.

In its sample, this clonotype was seen many times. The chain uses TRBV30 and TRBJ1-6; possibly TRBD1 for D (5 bases). The V gene lost 2 bases and the J gene lost 1 base, with 9 bases spanning the gap. This CDR3 has 15 residues. Looked up from germline, CDR1 is GTSNPN and CDR2 is SVGIG (reference sequence). CDR3 sequence: CAWSKGASYNSPLHF. The CDR3 DNA sequence: TGTGCCTGGAGTAAAGGGGCATCCTATAATTCACCCCTCCACTTT.

The J gene is TRBJ1-5, the V gene TRBV10-2; 7 positions agree with TRBD1. Per germline, CDR1 WSHSY and CDR2 SAAADI. This CDR3 contains 15 residues. J was trimmed by 3 bases and V by 6 bases; bases with no gene match: 8. CDR3 bases: TGCGCCAGCAGAGACCAGGACAGGAACAATCAGCCCCAGCATTTT. It yields the protein CASRDQDRNNQPQHF.

This clonotype came up many times. The chain combines TRBV6-1 with TRBJ2-2, with a possible D match to TRBD2 (6 bases). Germline V gives CDR1 MNHNS, CDR2 SASEGT. This CDR3 spans 15 amino acids. V dropped 2 bases and J dropped 3 bases, with 10 bases sitting between them. CDR3 in DNA: TGTGCCAGCAGTGAAAGGAGGGTCGACACCGGGGAGCTGTTTTTT. Amino acid sequence: CASSERRVDTGELFF.